Sequencing of this TCR beta chain was carried out in a study of spatial heterogeneity in lung cancer. Specified time point: blood at routine non-recurrence follow-up after resection. CDR3 length: 16 amino acids. V dropped 2 bases and J dropped 2 bases, with 16 bases sitting between them. CDR1 is SEHNR and CDR2 is FQNEAQ in the germline V gene (reference sequence). TCRdb fed the 5' RACE reads into MiXCR, producing one record per CDR3 protein. The table has roughly 70,000 distinct CDR3 sequences, roughly 8.9% seen once. This clonotype has a count of ten or more. Sequencing was performed on PBMCs, taken at follow-up. The genes are TRBV7-9 and TRBJ2-7; D remains unclear. The origin of this receptor is a female donor with early-stage non-small cell lung cancer. The CDR3 DNA follows: TGTGCCAGCAGCTTAAATAGGCGGCGCGGTCCCTACGAGCAGTACTTC. This translates into CASSLNRRRGPYEQYF.